This TCR beta chain was recovered during a study of cytomegalovirus exposure and HLA in healthy donors. PCR involved 60 Vbeta and 13 Jbeta primers. Assay: immunoSEQ multiplex PCR; the TCRdb copy retains only in-frame clones and omits some. The profile shows 150,000 to 200,000 clones, roughly 82% of them singletons. The CDR3 loop spans 12 amino acids. With 6 bases removed from V and 11 bases from J, the gap between germline ends came to 16 bases. In germline, CDR1 is MNHEY, CDR2 SVGAGI. This sequence joins TRBV6-5 and TRBJ1-1; weak D call: TRBD1 (5 bases). The sequence was obtained from a woman aged 50 to 60 in good health and CMV-seropositive. The sample consisted of PBMCs. CDR3 DNA: TGTGCCAGCAGCCCAGGCCCAGGGTGGGCTTTCTTT. This encodes CASSPGPGWAFF.